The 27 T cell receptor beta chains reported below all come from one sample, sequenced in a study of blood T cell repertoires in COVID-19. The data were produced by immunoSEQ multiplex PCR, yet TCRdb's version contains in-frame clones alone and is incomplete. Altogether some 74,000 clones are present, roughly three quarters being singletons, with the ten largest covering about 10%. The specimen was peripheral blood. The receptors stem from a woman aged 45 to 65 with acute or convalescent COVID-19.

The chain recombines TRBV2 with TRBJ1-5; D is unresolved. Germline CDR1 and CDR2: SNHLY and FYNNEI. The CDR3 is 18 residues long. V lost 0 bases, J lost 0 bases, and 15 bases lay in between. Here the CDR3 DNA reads TGTGCCAGCAGTGAAGCGCGTCAGGTGATTTATAGCAATCAGCCCCAGCATTTT. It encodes CASSEARQVIYSNQPQHF.

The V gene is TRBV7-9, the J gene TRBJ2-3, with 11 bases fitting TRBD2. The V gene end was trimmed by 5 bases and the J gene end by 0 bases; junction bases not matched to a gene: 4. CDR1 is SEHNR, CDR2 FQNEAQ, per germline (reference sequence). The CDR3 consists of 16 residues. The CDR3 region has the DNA TGTGCCAGCAGCCCGGGACTAGCGGAGAGCACAGATACGCAGTATTTT. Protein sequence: CASSPGLAESTDTQYF.

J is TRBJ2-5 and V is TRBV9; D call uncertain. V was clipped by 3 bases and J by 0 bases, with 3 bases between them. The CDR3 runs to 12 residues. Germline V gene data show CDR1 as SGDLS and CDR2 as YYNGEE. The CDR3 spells CASSANQETQYF. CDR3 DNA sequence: TGTGCCAGCAGCGCAAACCAAGAGACCCAGTACTTC.

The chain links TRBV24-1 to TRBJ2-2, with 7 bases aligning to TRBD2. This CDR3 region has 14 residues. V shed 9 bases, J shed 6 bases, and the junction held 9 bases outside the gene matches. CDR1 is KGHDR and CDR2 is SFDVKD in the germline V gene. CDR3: CATGASGDAGELFF. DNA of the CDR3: TGTGCCACCGGTGCTAGCGGAGATGCCGGGGAGCTGTTTTTT.

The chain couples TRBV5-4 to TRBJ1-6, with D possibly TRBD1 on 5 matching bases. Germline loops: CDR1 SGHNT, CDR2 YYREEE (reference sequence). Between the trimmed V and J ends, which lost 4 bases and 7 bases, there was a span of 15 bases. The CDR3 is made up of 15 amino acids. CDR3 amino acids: CASSPVLGENSPLHF. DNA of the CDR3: TGTGCCAGCAGCCCCGTCCTAGGGGAAAATTCACCCCTCCACTTT.

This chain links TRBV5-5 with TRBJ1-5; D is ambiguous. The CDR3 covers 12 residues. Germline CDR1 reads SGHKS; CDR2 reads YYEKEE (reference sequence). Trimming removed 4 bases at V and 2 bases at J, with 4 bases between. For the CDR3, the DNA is TGTGCCAGCAGCATAGGCAATCAGCCCCAGCATTTT. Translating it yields CASSIGNQPQHF.

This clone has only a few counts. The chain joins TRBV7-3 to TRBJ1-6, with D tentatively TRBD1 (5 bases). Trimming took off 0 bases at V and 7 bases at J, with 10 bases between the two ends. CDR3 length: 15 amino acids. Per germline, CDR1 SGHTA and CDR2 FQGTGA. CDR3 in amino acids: CASSLTTALNSPLHF. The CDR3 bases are TGTGCCAGCAGCTTAACGACAGCTTTGAATTCACCCCTCCACTTT.

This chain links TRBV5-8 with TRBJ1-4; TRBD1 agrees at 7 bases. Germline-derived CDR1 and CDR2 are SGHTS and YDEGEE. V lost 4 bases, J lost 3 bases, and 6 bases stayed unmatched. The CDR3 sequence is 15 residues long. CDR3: CASSGRDSPNEKLFF. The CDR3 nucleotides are TGTGCCAGCAGCGGAAGGGACAGTCCTAATGAAAAACTGTTTTTT.

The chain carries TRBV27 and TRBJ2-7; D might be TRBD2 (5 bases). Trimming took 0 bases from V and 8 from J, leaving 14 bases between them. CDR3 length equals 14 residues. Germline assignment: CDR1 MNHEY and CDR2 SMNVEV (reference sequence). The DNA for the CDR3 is TGTGCCAGCAGTTTATCTGGGAGTCCACCGCAGCAGTACTTC. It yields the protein CASSLSGSPPQQYF.

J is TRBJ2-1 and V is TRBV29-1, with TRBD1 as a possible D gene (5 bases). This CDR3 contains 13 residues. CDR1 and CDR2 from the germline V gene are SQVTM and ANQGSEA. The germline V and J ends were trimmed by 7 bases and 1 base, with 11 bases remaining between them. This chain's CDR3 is CSAPRGSYNEQFF. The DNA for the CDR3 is TGCAGCGCGCCTAGGGGTTCCTACAATGAGCAGTTCTTC.

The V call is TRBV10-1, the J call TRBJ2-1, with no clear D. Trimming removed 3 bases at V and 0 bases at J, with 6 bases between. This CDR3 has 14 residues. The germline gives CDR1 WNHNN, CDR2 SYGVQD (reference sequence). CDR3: CASSESVSYNEQFF. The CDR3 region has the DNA TGCGCCAGCAGTGAAAGCGTCTCCTACAATGAGCAGTTCTTC.

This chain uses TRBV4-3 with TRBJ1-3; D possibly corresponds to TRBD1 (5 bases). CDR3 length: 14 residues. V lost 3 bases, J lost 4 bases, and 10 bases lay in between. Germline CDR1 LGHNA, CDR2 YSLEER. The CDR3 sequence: CASSQGGTGNTIYF. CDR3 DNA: TGCGCCAGCAGCCAGGGAGGGACGGGAAACACCATATATTTT.

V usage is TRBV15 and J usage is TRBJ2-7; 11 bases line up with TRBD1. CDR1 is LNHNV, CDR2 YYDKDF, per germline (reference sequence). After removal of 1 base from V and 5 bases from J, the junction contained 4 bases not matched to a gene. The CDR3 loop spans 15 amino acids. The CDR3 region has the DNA TGTGCCACCAGCAGAGGAGGGACAGGGGGGAACGAGCAGTACTTC. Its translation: CATSRGGTGGNEQYF.

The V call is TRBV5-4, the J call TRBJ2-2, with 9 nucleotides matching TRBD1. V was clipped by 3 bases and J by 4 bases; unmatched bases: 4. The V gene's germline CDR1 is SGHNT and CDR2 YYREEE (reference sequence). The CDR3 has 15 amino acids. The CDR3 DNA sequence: TGTGCCAGCAGCTCAGGACAGGGGTTCACCGGGGAGCTGTTTTTT. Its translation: CASSSGQGFTGELFF.

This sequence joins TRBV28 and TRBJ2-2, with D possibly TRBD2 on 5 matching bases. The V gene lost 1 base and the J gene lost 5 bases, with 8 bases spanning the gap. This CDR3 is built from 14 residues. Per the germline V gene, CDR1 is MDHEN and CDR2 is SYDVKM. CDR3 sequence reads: CASSLYRGTGELFF. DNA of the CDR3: TGTGCCAGCAGTTTATACAGAGGGACCGGGGAGCTGTTTTTT.

The CDR3 reads CASSYGESNTEAFF. In nucleotides, the CDR3 is TGTGCCAGCAGTTACGGGGAGTCGAACACTGAAGCTTTCTTT. The rearrangement uses TRBV6-5 and TRBJ1-1; the D is unclear. The CDR3 is 14 amino acids. Trimming took off 2 bases at V and 1 base at J, with 8 bases between the two ends. Germline V gene lookup returns CDR1 MNHEY and CDR2 SVGAGI.

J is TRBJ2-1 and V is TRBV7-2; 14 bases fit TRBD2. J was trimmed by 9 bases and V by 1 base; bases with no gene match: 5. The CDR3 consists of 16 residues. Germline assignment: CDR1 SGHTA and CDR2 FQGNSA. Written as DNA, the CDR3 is TGTGCCAGCAGCTTAGAGAGACTAGCGGGAGGGAGTGAGCAGTTCTTC. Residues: CASSLERLAGGSEQFF.

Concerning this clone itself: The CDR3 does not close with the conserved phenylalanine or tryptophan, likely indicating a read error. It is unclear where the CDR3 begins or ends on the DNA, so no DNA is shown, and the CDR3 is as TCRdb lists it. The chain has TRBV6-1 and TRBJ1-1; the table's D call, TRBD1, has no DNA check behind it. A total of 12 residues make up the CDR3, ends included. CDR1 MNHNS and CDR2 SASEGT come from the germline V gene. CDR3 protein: CASSEYETGDEY.

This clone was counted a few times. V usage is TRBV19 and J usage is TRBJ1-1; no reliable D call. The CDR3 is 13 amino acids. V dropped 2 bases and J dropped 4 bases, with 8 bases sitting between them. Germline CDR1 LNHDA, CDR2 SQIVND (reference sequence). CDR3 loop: CASSIQRLTEAFF. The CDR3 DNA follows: TGTGCCAGTAGTATACAGAGACTCACTGAAGCTTTCTTT.

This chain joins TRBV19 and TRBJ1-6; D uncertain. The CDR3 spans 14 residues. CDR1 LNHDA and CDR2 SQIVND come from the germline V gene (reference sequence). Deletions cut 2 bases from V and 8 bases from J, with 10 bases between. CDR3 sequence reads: CASSIKVVDSPLHF. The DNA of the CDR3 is TGTGCCAGTAGTATAAAAGTGGTAGATTCACCCCTCCACTTT.

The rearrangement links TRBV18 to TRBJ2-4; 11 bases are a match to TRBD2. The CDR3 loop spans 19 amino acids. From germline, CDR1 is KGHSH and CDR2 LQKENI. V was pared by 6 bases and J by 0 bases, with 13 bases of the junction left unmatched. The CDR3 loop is CASSRVSSLAGEAKNIQYF. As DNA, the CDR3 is TGTGCCAGCTCGCGCGTTTCTTCACTAGCGGGAGAAGCCAAAAACATTCAGTACTTC.

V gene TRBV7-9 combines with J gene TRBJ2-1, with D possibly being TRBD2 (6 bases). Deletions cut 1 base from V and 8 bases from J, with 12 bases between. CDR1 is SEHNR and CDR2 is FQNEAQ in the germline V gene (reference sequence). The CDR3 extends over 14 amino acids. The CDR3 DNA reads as TGTGCCAGCAGCTTAGGAGCAGCGGGCTATGAGCAGTTCTTC. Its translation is CASSLGAAGYEQFF. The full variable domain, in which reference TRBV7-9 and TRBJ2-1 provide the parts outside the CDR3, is DTGVSQNPRHKITKRGQNVTFRCDPISEHNRLYWYRQTLGQGPEFLTYFQNEAQLEKSRLLSDRFSAERPKGSFSTLEIQRTEQGDSAMYLCASSLGAAGYEQFFGPGTRLTVL.

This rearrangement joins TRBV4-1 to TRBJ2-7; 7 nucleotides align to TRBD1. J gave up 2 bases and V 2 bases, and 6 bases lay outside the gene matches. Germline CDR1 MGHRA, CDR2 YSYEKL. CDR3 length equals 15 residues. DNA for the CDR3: TGCGCCAGCAGCCAAAGCCTGACAGGGACCTACGAGCAGTACTTC. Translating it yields CASSQSLTGTYEQYF.

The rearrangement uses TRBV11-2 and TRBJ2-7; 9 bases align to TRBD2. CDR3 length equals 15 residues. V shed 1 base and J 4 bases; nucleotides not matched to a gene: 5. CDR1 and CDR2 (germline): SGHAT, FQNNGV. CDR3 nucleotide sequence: TGTGCCAGCAGCTTAGGTGGCGGGGGGGTATACGAGCAGTACTTC. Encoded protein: CASSLGGGGVYEQYF.

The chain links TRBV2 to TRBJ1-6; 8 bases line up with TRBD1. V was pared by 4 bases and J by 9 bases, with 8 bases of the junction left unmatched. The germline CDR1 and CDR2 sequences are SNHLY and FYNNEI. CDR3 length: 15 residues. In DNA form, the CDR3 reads TGTGCCAGCAGTGCGGACAGGGCTTGGGGTTCACCCCTCCACTTT. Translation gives CASSADRAWGSPLHF.

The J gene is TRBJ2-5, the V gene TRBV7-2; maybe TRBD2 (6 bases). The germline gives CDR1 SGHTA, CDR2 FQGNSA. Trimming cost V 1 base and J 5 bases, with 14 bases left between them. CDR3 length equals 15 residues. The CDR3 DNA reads TGTGCCAGCAGCTTAGTTCTCCTAGGGAGGGAGACCCAGTACTTC. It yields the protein CASSLVLLGRETQYF.

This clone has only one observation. DNA for the CDR3: TGTGCCAGCAGCCCCCCCGGTCGGGACACAGATACGCAGTATTTT. Protein product: CASSPPGRDTDTQYF. This chain uses TRBV7-9 with TRBJ2-3, with D maybe TRBD2 (5 bases). Trimming shortened V by 5 bases and J by 2 bases, and 14 bases separated the two germline ends. Germline V gene lookup returns CDR1 SEHNR and CDR2 FQNEAQ (reference sequence). This CDR3 has 15 residues.